This T cell receptor (beta chain) was captured in a study of cytomegalovirus exposure and HLA in healthy donors. As concerns this clone: Its specificity is not known.

Both 60 Vbeta primers and 13 Jbeta primers went into the PCR. Profiled with immunoSEQ multiplex PCR; TCRdb holds only in-frame clones, not every one. There are more than 140,000 clones in the sample; around 80% occur only once, and about 3.4% lies in the top ten. Study-level points and caveats: The study recorded fewer than 200 TCR beta chains that were cytomegalovirus-associated.

The CDR3 loop spans 19 amino acids. The germline CDR1 and CDR2 sequences are SEHNR and FQNEAQ (reference sequence). Unmatched junction bases numbered 9, after V lost 3 bases and J lost 0 bases. The sequenced material came from PBMCs. The sequence was obtained from a man between 18 and 35 years old in good health and CMV-seropositive. The gene calls are TRBV7-9 and TRBJ2-2, with 11 bases that match TRBD2. The CDR3 is CASSFGTSGSIANTGELFF. Written as DNA, the CDR3 is TGTGCCAGCAGCTTCGGTACTAGCGGGAGTATAGCGAACACCGGGGAGCTGTTTTTT.